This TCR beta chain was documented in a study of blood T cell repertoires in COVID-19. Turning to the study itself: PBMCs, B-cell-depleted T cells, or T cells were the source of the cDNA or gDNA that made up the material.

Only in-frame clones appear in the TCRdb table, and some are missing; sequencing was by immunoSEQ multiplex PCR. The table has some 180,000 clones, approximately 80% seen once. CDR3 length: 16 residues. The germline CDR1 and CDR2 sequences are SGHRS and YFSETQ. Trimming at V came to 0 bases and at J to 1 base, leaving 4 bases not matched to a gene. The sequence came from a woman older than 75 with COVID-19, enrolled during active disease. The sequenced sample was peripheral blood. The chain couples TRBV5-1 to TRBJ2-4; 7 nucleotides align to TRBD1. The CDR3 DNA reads TGCGCCAGCAGCTTGGAAGGGGGCGCCGCCAAAAACATTCAGTACTTC. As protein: CASSLEGGAAKNIQYF.